Listed below are T cell receptor beta chains from one sample, sequenced in a study of cytomegalovirus exposure and HLA in healthy donors. Assay: immunoSEQ multiplex PCR; the TCRdb copy retains only in-frame clones and omits some. The sample consists of roughly 150,000 clones, more than 70% of them appearing once. Material: PBMCs. These receptors were collected from a man in his late teens or twenties in good health and CMV-seropositive. Each CDR3 is given with its conserved first and last residue. Each record gives: clone size, D gene, V gene, J gene, CDR3 DNA, CDR3 protein. D genes are given only for firm matches. Size is stated for part of the rows, as once, few or many counts, or as a class when the clone is expanded.

>once|TRBD2|TRBV5-5|TRBJ2-7
TGTGCCAGCAGCTTGGGACTAGCGGTAACCTACGAGCAGTACTTC
CASSLGLAVTYEQYF
>NA|TRBD2|TRBV9|TRBJ2-1
TGTGCCAGCAGCGTTAGCGGGAGCTCCTACAATGAGCAGTTCTTC
CASSVSGSSYNEQFF
>NA|TRBD2|TRBV5-8|TRBJ2-5
TGTGCCAGCAGCTTTCGTCCAGGGGCGGGAGGAAGAAAGACCCAGTACTTC
CASSFRPGAGGRKTQYF
>NA|NA|TRBV7-9|TRBJ1-1
TGTGCCAGCAGCCCCCCTGTGAGGGCCCCAGGGAACACTGAAGCTTTCTTT
CASSPPVRAPGNTEAFF
>few|NA|TRBV28|TRBJ2-3
TGTGCCAGCAGTTTGTTAACAGATACGCAGTATTTT
CASSLLTDTQYF
>NA|NA|TRBV23-1|TRBJ1-5
TGCGCCAGCAGTCAATCGCCGGGACATTTTAGCAATCAGCCCCAGCATTTT
CASSQSPGHFSNQPQHF
>NA|TRBD1|TRBV27|TRBJ2-7
TGTGCCAGCAGTCCCACCGGGACAGGCTACGAGCAGTACTTC
CASSPTGTGYEQYF
>once|NA|TRBV29-1|TRBJ2-1
TGCAGCGTTGAAGATCGGTTAGCATCCATTGAGCAGTTCTTC
CSVEDRLASIEQFF
>NA|NA|TRBV2|TRBJ1-1
TGTGCCAGCTCCCTAAAAGGAGACACTGAAGCTTTCTTT
CASSLKGDTEAFF
>NA|TRBD1|TRBV2|TRBJ1-4
TGTGCCAGCAGAGACAGGGGGAATGAAAAACTGTTTTTT
CASRDRGNEKLFF
>NA|NA|TRBV10-2|TRBJ2-5
TGCGCCAGCAAGGTCGAACAGAACCAAGAGACCCAGTACTTC
CASKVEQNQETQYF
>NA|NA|TRBV20-1|TRBJ1-1
TGCAGTGCTAGTACGGTGACTGAAGCTTTCTTT
CSASTVTEAFF
>few|TRBD2|TRBV18|TRBJ2-7
TGTGCCAGCTCCCCGGGACTAGCGGGAGCTCTGCAGTACTTC
CASSPGLAGALQYF
>once|TRBD2|TRBV2|TRBJ2-3
TGTGCCAGCAGTACACTAGCGGGAGGGAAAGATACGCAGTATTTT
CASSTLAGGKDTQYF
>NA|TRBD1|TRBV15|TRBJ1-5
TGTGCCACCAGGCAATACAGGGGTTTGGATCAGCCCCAGCATTTT
CATRQYRGLDQPQHF
>few|TRBD1|TRBV28|TRBJ2-1
TGTGCCAGCAGTTTATCGCCGGGACAGGTAGACAATGAGCAGTTCTTC
CASSLSPGQVDNEQFF
>NA|TRBD1|TRBV5-1|TRBJ2-5
TGCGCCAGCAGCTTCGACAGGGGTTTGAAGACCCAGTACTTC
CASSFDRGLKTQYF
>NA|NA|TRBV27|TRBJ2-1
TGTGCCAGCAGTTTATGGGGGCCCTACAATGAGCAGTTCTTC
CASSLWGPYNEQFF
>NA|TRBD2|TRBV5-1|TRBJ2-2
TGCGCCAGCAGCTTTAGGACTAGCGGGAGTCACACCGGGGAGCTGTTTTTT
CASSFRTSGSHTGELFF